The 28 T cell receptor beta chains below all came from one sample that was sequenced in a study of patients and donors after allogeneic stem cell transplantation. TCRdb passed the RT-PCR reads through MiXCR, listing each CDR3 protein once. The repertoire has 800,000 to 1,000,000 distinct CDR3 sequences, roughly 18% of them found once; the top ten carry 5.5% to 6.5%. The source material was blood, either unsorted or a sorted T cell fraction (not recorded which). The receptors shown here come from a human donor who was either an allogeneic HSCT recipient or a stem cell or donor lymphocyte infusion donor (not recorded which). It is not recorded whose cells these are; they may come from a transplant donor.

This chain links TRBV27 with TRBJ1-1; unclear D gene. This CDR3 is built from 15 residues. V shed 6 bases and J shed 5 bases, with 19 bases lying between them. Looked up from germline, CDR1 is MNHEY and CDR2 is SMNVEV (reference sequence). The CDR3 DNA sequence: TGTGCCAGCAGGCCTACAGTCTCGGGGAGAACTGAAGCTTTCTTT. Translating it yields CASRPTVSGRTEAFF.

This chain connects TRBV7-9 to TRBJ1-2, with TRBD1 identical over 9 bases. The CDR3 has 15 amino acids. V lost 1 base and J lost 5; bases outside the gene matches: 5. CDR1 and CDR2 from the germline V gene are SEHNR and FQNEAQ (reference sequence). The CDR3 DNA sequence: TGTGCCAGCAGCTTAGAATTGACAGGGGGTTATGGCTACACCTTC. Translated: CASSLELTGGYGYTF.

This clonotype appeared a few times. This rearrangement joins TRBV20-1 to TRBJ1-1; tentative D call: TRBD1 (5 bases). This CDR3 region has 14 residues. Deletions cut 3 bases from V and 0 bases from J, with 11 bases between. CDR1 is DFQATT, CDR2 SNEGSKA, per germline (reference sequence). CDR3 region: CSASYLGLNTEAFF. The CDR3 bases are TGCAGTGCTAGTTACCTGGGGCTGAACACTGAAGCTTTCTTT.

This clonotype was counted between two and nine times. The chain uses TRBV5-1 and TRBJ2-1; 14 nucleotides align to TRBD2. This CDR3 spans 16 amino acids. V trimming: 4 bases; J trimming: 8 bases; junction bases outside the gene matches: 8. Germline V gene lookup returns CDR1 SGHRS and CDR2 YFSETQ. The CDR3 here is CASSDGTSGSLHEQFF. The CDR3 nucleotides read TGCGCCAGCAGCGATGGGACTAGCGGGAGTCTACATGAGCAGTTCTTC. Based on the CDR3 plus reference TRBV5-1 and TRBJ2-1, the full variable domain is KAGVTQTPRYLIKTRGQQVTLSCSPISGHRSVSWYQQTPGQGLQFLFEYFSETQRNKGNFPGRFSGRQFSNSRSEMNVSTLELGDSALYLCASSDGTSGSLHEQFFGPGTRLTVL.

The chain carries TRBV25-1 and TRBJ1-1; D perhaps matches TRBD1 (5 bases). There are 15 residues in the CDR3. The V gene lost 1 base and the J gene lost 4 bases, with 13 bases spanning the gap. CDR1 is MGHDK and CDR2 is SYGVNS in the germline V gene. CDR3 residues: CASSEFGVQGTEAFF. DNA for the CDR3: TGTGCCAGCAGTGAATTTGGGGTCCAGGGCACTGAAGCTTTCTTT.

This chain connects TRBV11-1 to TRBJ2-2; D uncertain. CDR1 and CDR2 from the germline V gene are SGHAT and FQDESV (reference sequence). This CDR3 is built from 15 residues. V was trimmed by 7 bases and J by 1 base, leaving 13 bases between them. CDR3 in amino acids: CASTKFGGNTGELFF. The CDR3 bases are TGTGCCAGCACCAAATTTGGTGGGAACACCGGGGAGCTGTTTTTT.

This clonotype has at least ten counts. The chain combines TRBV7-3 with TRBJ2-2, with D maybe TRBD1 (7 bases). Germline CDR1 and CDR2: SGHTA and FQGTGA. The V end was cut by 2 bases, the J end by 2 bases, with 12 bases between. The CDR3 extends over 16 amino acids. CDR3 sequence: CASSLQGGLNTGELFF. The CDR3 DNA reads as TGTGCCAGCAGCTTACAGGGGGGTCTTAACACCGGGGAGCTGTTTTTT.

This clonotype was counted only a few times. The chain combines TRBV6-1 with TRBJ1-6, with 8 bases that match TRBD1. The germline V gene has CDR1 MNHNS and CDR2 SASEGT. With V trimmed by 6 bases and J by 7 bases, 5 bases remained unmatched. The CDR3 contains 14 residues. CDR3 loop: CASSRTGQNSPLHF. CDR3 nucleotides: TGTGCCAGCAGCCGGACAGGGCAAAATTCACCCCTCCACTTT.

The chain has TRBV20-1 and TRBJ2-4, with 8 bases identical to TRBD2. Per germline, CDR1 DFQATT and CDR2 SNEGSKA (reference sequence). CDR3 length: 14 residues. J gave up 4 bases and V 3 bases, and 5 bases lay outside the gene matches. CDR3: CSARYPGGKNIQYF. DNA for the CDR3: TGCAGTGCTAGGTACCCGGGGGGGAAAAACATTCAGTACTTC.

This clonotype has more than one count but fewer than ten. The chain combines TRBV7-6 with TRBJ1-2; 7 bases match TRBD1. The CDR3 length is 13 residues. Germline CDR1 reads SGHVS; CDR2 reads FNYEAQ. Trimming cost V 5 bases and J 5 bases; bases outside gene matches: 5. The CDR3 nucleotides read TGTGCCAGCAGCAGCAACAGGGGATATGGCTACACCTTC. Protein product: CASSSNRGYGYTF.

This clonotype was seen many times. This chain links TRBV10-3 with TRBJ2-1, with a weak D call TRBD2 (6 bases). Germline CDR1 and CDR2: ENHRY and SYGVKD. V lost 6 bases and J lost 3, with 12 bases in between. CDR3 length equals 14 residues. CDR3 protein: CAIRRVADYNEQFF. In DNA form, the CDR3 reads TGTGCCATCAGGAGGGTAGCGGACTACAATGAGCAGTTCTTC.

The chain has TRBV4-3 and TRBJ2-1; 8 bases agree with TRBD1. The length of the CDR3 is 15 residues. Germline V gene sequence: CDR1 LGHNA, CDR2 YSLEER. With V trimmed by 2 bases and J by 10 bases, 10 bases remained unmatched. DNA of the CDR3: TGCGCCAGCAGCCAACAATCCGGACAGGGTGAAGAGCAGTTCTTC. It specifies CASSQQSGQGEEQFF.

This clonotype was observed a few times. This sequence joins TRBV5-1 and TRBJ2-2; 7 positions agree with TRBD1. The CDR3 consists of 16 residues. The V segment lost 3 bases and the J segment 0 bases; nucleotides outside the gene matches: 5. CDR1 is SGHRS and CDR2 is YFSETQ in the germline V gene. The CDR3 here is CASSSHGTANTGELFF. The DNA of the CDR3 is TGCGCCAGCAGCTCCCATGGGACAGCGAACACCGGGGAGCTGTTTTTT. Supplemented by reference TRBV5-1 and TRBJ2-2, the full variable domain reads KAGVTQTPRYLIKTRGQQVTLSCSPISGHRSVSWYQQTPGQGLQFLFEYFSETQRNKGNFPGRFSGRQFSNSRSEMNVSTLELGDSALYLCASSSHGTANTGELFFGEGSRLTVL.

J is TRBJ2-2 and V is TRBV5-1; D unclear. The length of the CDR3 is 11 residues. V was shortened by 5 bases and J by 8 bases, with 7 bases between the two germline ends. The germline gives CDR1 SGHRS, CDR2 YFSETQ. CDR3 residues: CASSHRGELFF. DNA for the CDR3: TGCGCCAGCAGTCACAGAGGGGAGCTGTTTTTT. Complete variable domain (other parts from reference TRBV5-1 and TRBJ2-2): KAGVTQTPRYLIKTRGQQVTLSCSPISGHRSVSWYQQTPGQGLQFLFEYFSETQRNKGNFPGRFSGRQFSNSRSEMNVSTLELGDSALYLCASSHRGELFFGEGSRLTVL.

The rearrangement uses TRBV7-6 and TRBJ2-2, with 8 bases matching TRBD2. Germline loops: CDR1 SGHVS, CDR2 FNYEAQ. This CDR3 is built from 16 residues. V lost 2 bases to trimming and J lost 4 bases; unmatched junction nucleotides: 6. The CDR3 nucleotides are TGTGCCAGCAGCTTAACGGGAGGGGGTACCACCGGGGAGCTGTTTTTT. It is translated as CASSLTGGGTTGELFF.

This clonotype was detected a few times. The CDR3 sequence: CASSSRRGGMSTEDTQYF. The CDR3 coding sequence is TGTGCCAGCAGTTCGAGGCGGGGGGGCATGTCTACAGAAGATACGCAGTATTTT. The chain uses TRBV12-3 or TRBV12-4 and TRBJ2-3; 9 bases fit TRBD2. This CDR3 region has 18 residues. V was clipped by 4 bases and J by 5 bases; unmatched bases: 16.

This clonotype has only a few counts. The chain has TRBV9 and TRBJ1-3, with unresolved D. Germline V lookup: CDR1 SGDLS, CDR2 YYNGEE. The CDR3 runs 15 residues. The germline V and J ends were trimmed by 4 bases and 4 bases, with 15 bases remaining between them. Written as DNA, the CDR3 is TGTGCCAGCAGCCCTCCTCGGAATCTCGGAAACACCATATATTTT. Amino acids: CASSPPRNLGNTIYF.

The V and J genes are TRBV4-2 and TRBJ1-4, with D uncertain. Germline V lookup: CDR1 LGHNA, CDR2 YNFKEQ. The V gene lost 1 base and the J gene lost 4 bases, with 4 bases spanning the gap. The CDR3 has 13 residues. The CDR3 is CASSQGDNEKLFF. For the CDR3, the DNA is TGTGCCAGCAGCCAAGGGGATAATGAAAAACTGTTTTTT.

This clonotype was counted ten times or more. The rearrangement joins TRBV27 to TRBJ1-1; D call uncertain. The V gene's germline CDR1 is MNHEY and CDR2 SMNVEV (reference sequence). The germline V and J ends were trimmed by 2 bases and 0 bases, with 7 bases remaining between them. The CDR3 contains 14 residues. The CDR3 nucleotides read TGTGCCAGCAGTTTAAGGGTAATGAACACTGAAGCTTTCTTT. Translated, it gives CASSLRVMNTEAFF.

A few counts support this clonotype. The chain employs TRBV3-1 and TRBJ2-2, with 7 bases that match TRBD1. The germline CDR1 and CDR2 sequences are LGHDT and YNNKEL (reference sequence). The CDR3 consists of 15 residues. V lost 4 bases, J lost 3 bases, and 5 bases stayed unmatched. CDR3 residues: CASSRWQGDTGELFF. The CDR3, as DNA: TGTGCCAGCAGCCGGTGGCAGGGGGACACCGGGGAGCTGTTTTTT. Complete variable domain (other parts from reference TRBV3-1 and TRBJ2-2): DTAVSQTPKYLVTQMGNDKSIKCEQNLGHDTMYWYKQDSKKFLKIMFSYNNKELIINETVPNRFSPKSPDKAHLNLHINSLELGDSAVYFCASSRWQGDTGELFFGEGSRLTVL.

Here the CDR3 reads CASSYIIGTGILRGEKLFF. In DNA, the CDR3 is TGTGCCAGCAGCTACATAATCGGGACAGGGATCCTGAGAGGGGAAAAACTGTTTTTT. The V gene is TRBV11-1, the J gene TRBJ1-4; the match to TRBD1 covers 9 bases. V shed 4 bases, J shed 8 bases, and the junction held 20 bases outside the gene matches. CDR3 length: 19 amino acids. The V gene's germline CDR1 is SGHAT and CDR2 FQDESV (reference sequence).

The rearrangement links TRBV12-3 or TRBV12-4 to TRBJ1-5; weak D call: TRBD1 (6 bases). V lost 3 bases and J 4 bases, leaving 16 bases between the germline ends. The CDR3 covers 16 residues. The CDR3 sequence is CASSFAGGLANQPQHF. The CDR3 coding sequence is TGTGCCAGCAGTTTCGCCGGGGGGCTAGCAAATCAGCCCCAGCATTTT.

The rearrangement uses TRBV6-5 and TRBJ2-7; D ambiguous. The CDR3 is 13 residues long. The germline CDR1 and CDR2 sequences are MNHEY and SVGAGI. Between the trimmed V and J ends, which lost 4 bases and 5 bases, there was a span of 12 bases. Here the CDR3 DNA reads TGTGCCAGCAGTTTGGCTAGGATCGACGAGCAGTACTTC. Translation: CASSLARIDEQYF.

The chain couples TRBV4-3 to TRBJ1-1; 8 nucleotides match TRBD1. The germline gives CDR1 LGHNA, CDR2 YSLEER. CDR3 size: 15 residues. The J segment lost 7 bases and the V segment lost 0 bases, leaving 7 bases of the junction unmatched. CDR3 protein: CASSQDGRGQVEAFF. The CDR3 DNA follows: TGCGCCAGCAGCCAAGACGGAAGGGGACAGGTTGAAGCTTTCTTT.

The V call is TRBV28, the J call TRBJ1-2; D not resolved. The CDR3 loop spans 13 amino acids. The V and J ends lost 9 bases and 7 bases respectively, with 18 bases between them. The germline gives CDR1 MDHEN, CDR2 SYDVKM. As DNA, the CDR3 is TGTGCCAGTCAGAGGGCCCCCGGTCCTGGCTACACCTTC. This translates into CASQRAPGPGYTF.

V gene TRBV3-1 combines with J gene TRBJ2-3, with 13 bases that match TRBD2. This CDR3 has 16 residues. J lost 1 base, V lost 5 bases, and 3 bases had no gene match. CDR1 LGHDT and CDR2 YNNKEL come from the germline V gene (reference sequence). The DNA for the CDR3 is TGTGCCAGCAGCGGACTAGCGGGGGACCGCACAGATACGCAGTATTTT. Translation gives CASSGLAGDRTDTQYF.

The J gene is TRBJ2-1, the V gene TRBV2; D may be TRBD2 (6 bases). V lost 6 bases and J lost 0, with 12 bases in between. Germline V lookup: CDR1 SNHLY, CDR2 FYNNEI. The CDR3 totals 15 residues. CDR3 region: CASRASAFSYNEQFF. DNA of the CDR3: TGTGCCAGCAGGGCTAGCGCCTTCTCCTACAATGAGCAGTTCTTC.

This clonotype came up many times. The chain uses TRBV7-2 and TRBJ2-3, with 11 nucleotides matching TRBD2. Trimming took 3 bases from V and 3 from J; bases not matched to a gene: 2. Germline CDR1 is SGHTA and CDR2 is FQGNSA. This CDR3 has 15 amino acids. In nucleotides, the CDR3 is TGTGCCAGCAGCTTTAGCGGGGGGGGAACAGATACGCAGTATTTT. It encodes CASSFSGGGTDTQYF.